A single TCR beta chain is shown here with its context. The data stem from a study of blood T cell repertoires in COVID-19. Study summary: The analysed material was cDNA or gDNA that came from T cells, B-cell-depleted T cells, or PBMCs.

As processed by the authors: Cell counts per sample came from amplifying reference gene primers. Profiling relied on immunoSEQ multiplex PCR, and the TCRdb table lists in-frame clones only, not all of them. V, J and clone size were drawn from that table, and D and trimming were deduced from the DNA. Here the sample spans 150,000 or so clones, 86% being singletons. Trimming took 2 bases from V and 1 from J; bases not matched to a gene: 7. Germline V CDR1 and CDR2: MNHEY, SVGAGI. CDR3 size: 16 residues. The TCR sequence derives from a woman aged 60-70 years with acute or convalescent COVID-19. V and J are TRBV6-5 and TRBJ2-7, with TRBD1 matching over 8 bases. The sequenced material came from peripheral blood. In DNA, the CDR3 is TGTGCCAGCAGTTACCGAGGACAGGGTGCATCCTACGAGCAGTACTTC. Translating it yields CASSYRGQGASYEQYF.